The clone carrying this T cell receptor (beta chain) was detected only once. The data were obtained in a study of blood T cell repertoires in COVID-19. Study details: Spain, Italy and the United States supplied samples that represented acute and convalescent COVID-19.

Original analysis: Reference gene primers were amplified, and this amplification served to estimate nucleated cell counts. Sequencing was performed with immunoSEQ multiplex PCR; in TCRdb, only in-frame clones are kept and a portion is missing. V, J and clone size are those of that table, while D and trimming were read from the DNA. The sample lists under 95,000 clones, about 82% occurring once. V was shortened by 2 bases and J by 2 bases, with 20 bases between the two germline ends. Germline CDR1 SGHDT, CDR2 YYEEEE. This CDR3 contains 17 residues. A Seattle source enrolled patients during active infection and followed them longitudinally.

The receptor comes from a man between 50 and 59 years old with COVID-19, enrolled during active disease. Sequencing was done on a sample of peripheral blood. The J gene is TRBJ2-7, the V gene TRBV5-6; tentatively, D is TRBD2 (6 bases). The CDR3 protein is CASSFSERPGGAYEQYF. The DNA for the CDR3 is TGTGCCAGCAGCTTTTCGGAGCGTCCGGGCGGGGCCTACGAGCAGTACTTC.